This TCR beta chain was captured in a study of T cell repertoires in cytomegalovirus infection. Overall study context: Alongside well-studied HLA-B-restricted CMV epitopes, recently identified HLA-C-restricted CMV epitopes were also used. CMV infection plus the matching HLA type was flagged by public TCR beta signatures. Overall study results and limits: CMV carriers with the relevant HLA were identified by cumulative public TCR beta family frequency. The response measured ex vivo was dominated by TCR beta clonotypes (HLA-C-restricted and CMV-specific).

A remark on this clonotype: The antigen remains undetermined.

MiXCR, run by TCRdb on the reads, gives a single entry per CDR3 protein. Of about 900,000 distinct CDR3 sequences in the sample, less than 40% were seen once. Germline CDR1 is SNHLY and CDR2 is FYNNEI. The CDR3 runs 16 residues. The ends were cut back, 0 bases at V and 1 base at J, with 12 bases in the middle. This specimen was cultured CD8+ T cells from PBMCs, taken from culture after CMV antigen stimulation. The chain has TRBV2 and TRBJ1-1; D gene uncertain. This clonotype originated in a human donor in good health (CMV status not recorded). Some clones in this sample may be carry-over from other donors' samples. CDR3 loop: CASSEAEGRTNTEAFF. CDR3 sequence (DNA): TGTGCCAGCAGTGAAGCAGAAGGCCGAACGAACACTGAAGCTTTCTTT.